The 5 T cell receptor beta chains presented below share a single source sample, sequenced in a study of OX40 agonist ivuxolimab in advanced cancers. Method: immunoSEQ multiplex PCR; TCRdb's copy keeps in-frame clones and lacks some. The profile shows tens of thousands of clones, 85% of them singletons. Sequencing was performed on CD4+ or CD8+ T cells sorted from blood, taken in a trial of the OX40 agonist ivuxolimab. These receptors were collected from an adult with an advanced solid tumor such as melanoma, head and neck, liver or kidney cancer.

V usage is TRBV30 and J usage is TRBJ2-5, with no clear D. The germline V and J ends were trimmed by 5 bases and 2 bases, with 6 bases remaining between them. CDR3 length: 11 residues. The germline CDR1 and CDR2 sequences are GTSNPN and SVGIG (reference sequence). The CDR3 coding sequence is TGTGCCTGGGAGACACAAGAGACCCAGTACTTC. Residues: CAWETQETQYF.

This chain links TRBV29-1 with TRBJ1-6, with 7 bases lining up with TRBD1. The CDR3 is 13 residues long. Per germline, CDR1 SQVTM and CDR2 ANQGSEA. The V segment lost 5 bases and the J segment 7 bases; nucleotides outside the gene matches: 5. CDR3 amino acids: CSVTTGWNSPLHF. The CDR3 DNA sequence: TGCAGCGTTACGACAGGGTGGAATTCACCCCTCCACTTT.

The rearrangement joins TRBV6-5 to TRBJ2-7; no clear D. The V and J ends lost 4 bases and 2 bases respectively, with 15 bases between them. The CDR3 length is 15 residues. Germline CDR1 MNHEY, CDR2 SVGAGI. The CDR3 region has the DNA TGTGCCAGCAGTTCCCCCAGGTTGGGGACCTACGAGCAGTACTTC. This sequence encodes CASSSPRLGTYEQYF.

The V call is TRBV7-2, the J call TRBJ2-3, with 10 bases fitting TRBD2. Unmatched junction bases numbered 9, after V lost 6 bases and J lost 3 bases. CDR1 SGHTA and CDR2 FQGNSA come from the germline V gene. There are 16 residues in the CDR3. CDR3 region: CASSRPSGGETDTQYF. CDR3 nucleotides: TGTGCCAGCAGTCGGCCTAGCGGGGGAGAAACAGATACGCAGTATTTT.

The chain joins TRBV27 to TRBJ2-7; either TRBD1 or TRBD2 may supply D (5 bases each). The CDR3 length is 13 residues. The germline gives CDR1 MNHEY, CDR2 SMNVEV (reference sequence). V lost 3 bases, J lost 2 bases, and 8 bases lay in between. The CDR3 nucleotides read TGTGCCAGCAGTTTTAGGGGAGCCTACGAGCAGTACTTC. This codes for CASSFRGAYEQYF.